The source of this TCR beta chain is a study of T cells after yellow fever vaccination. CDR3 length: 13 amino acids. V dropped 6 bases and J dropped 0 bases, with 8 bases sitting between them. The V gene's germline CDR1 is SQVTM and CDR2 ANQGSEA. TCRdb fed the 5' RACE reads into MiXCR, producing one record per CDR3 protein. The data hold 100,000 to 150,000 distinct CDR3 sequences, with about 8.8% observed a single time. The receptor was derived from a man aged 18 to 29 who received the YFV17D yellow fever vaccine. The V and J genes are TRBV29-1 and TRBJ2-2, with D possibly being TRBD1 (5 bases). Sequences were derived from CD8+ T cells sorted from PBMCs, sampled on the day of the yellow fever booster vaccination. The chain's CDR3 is CSVQDANTGELFF. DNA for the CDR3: TGCAGCGTACAGGACGCGAACACCGGGGAGCTGTTTTTT.